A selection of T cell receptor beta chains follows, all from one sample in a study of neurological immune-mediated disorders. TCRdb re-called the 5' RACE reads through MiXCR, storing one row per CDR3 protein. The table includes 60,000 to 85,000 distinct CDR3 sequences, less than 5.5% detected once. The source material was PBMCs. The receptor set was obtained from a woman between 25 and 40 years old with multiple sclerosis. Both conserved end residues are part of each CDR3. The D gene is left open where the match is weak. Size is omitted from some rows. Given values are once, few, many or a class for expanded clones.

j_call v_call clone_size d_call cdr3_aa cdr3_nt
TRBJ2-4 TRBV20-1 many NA CSAKAENIQYF TGCAGTGCTAAGGCAGAAAACATTCAGTACTTC
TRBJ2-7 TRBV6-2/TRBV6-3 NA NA CASSYSGASYEQYF TGTGCCAGCAGTTATTCAGGGGCGTCCTACGAGCAGTACTTC
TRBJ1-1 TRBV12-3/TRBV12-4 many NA CASSFDVREEAFF TGTGCCAGCAGTTTTGACGTCCGGGAGGAAGCTTTCTTT
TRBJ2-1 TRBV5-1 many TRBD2 CASSLGSSGSYNEQFF TGCGCCAGCAGCTTGGGTAGTAGCGGGAGCTACAATGAGCAGTTCTTC
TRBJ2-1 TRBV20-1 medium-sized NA CSARGMSHNEQFF TGCAGTGCTAGGGGTATGTCCCACAATGAGCAGTTCTTC
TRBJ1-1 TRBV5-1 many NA CASREEWGTEAFF TGCGCCAGCAGGGAAGAGTGGGGCACTGAAGCTTTCTTT
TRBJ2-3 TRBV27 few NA CASSLALSDTQYF TGTGCCAGCAGTTTAGCCCTTAGCGATACGCAGTATTTT
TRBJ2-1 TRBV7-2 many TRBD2 CASSLWPSGSYNEQFF TGTGCCAGCAGCTTGTGGCCTAGCGGATCCTACAATGAGCAGTTCTTC
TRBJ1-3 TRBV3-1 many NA CASSRSSDSTIYF TGTGCCAGCAGCCGTTCCAGCGATAGCACCATATATTTT
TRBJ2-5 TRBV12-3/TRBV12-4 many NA CASSGTLGKTQYF TGTGCCAGCAGCGGGACCCTAGGGAAGACCCAGTACTTC
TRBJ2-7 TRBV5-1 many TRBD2 CASSQSQSGLVRKGEQYF TGCGCCAGCAGCCAATCCCAATCCGGACTAGTCCGCAAGGGGGAGCAGTACTTC
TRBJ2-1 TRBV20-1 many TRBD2 CSANPSGSYNEQFF TGCAGTGCTAACCCTAGCGGCTCCTACAATGAGCAGTTCTTC
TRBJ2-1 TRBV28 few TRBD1 CASNIQGSKDNEQFF TGTGCCAGCAACATACAGGGGTCGAAGGACAATGAGCAGTTCTTC
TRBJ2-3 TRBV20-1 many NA CSAEPLASTDTQYF TGCAGTGCTGAACCACTAGCCTCCACAGATACGCAGTATTTT
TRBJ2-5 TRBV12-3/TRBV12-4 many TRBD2 CASKIGTSRHSETQYF TGTGCCAGCAAGATAGGGACTAGTAGGCACTCAGAGACCCAGTACTTC
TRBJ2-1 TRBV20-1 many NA CSARDWESSYNEQFF TGCAGTGCTAGAGATTGGGAGTCGTCCTACAATGAGCAGTTCTTC
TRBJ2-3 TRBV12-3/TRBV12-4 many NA CASSPLRSVMTDTQYF TGTGCCAGCAGCCCCCTCCGGAGTGTGATGACAGATACGCAGTATTTT
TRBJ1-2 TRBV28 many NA CASRRGSGYTF TGTGCCAGCAGGAGGGGGTCTGGCTACACCTTC
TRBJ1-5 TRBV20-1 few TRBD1 CSASGGGARQPQHF TGCAGTGCTAGTGGAGGGGGCGCTCGGCAGCCCCAGCATTTT
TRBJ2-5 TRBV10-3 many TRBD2 CAISESAGGRETQYF TGTGCCATCAGTGAGTCGGCGGGGGGACGAGAGACCCAGTACTTC
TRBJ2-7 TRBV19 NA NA CASKLGTTSYEQYF TGTGCCAGTAAACTCGGGACGACATCCTACGAGCAGTACTTC
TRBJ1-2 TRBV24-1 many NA CATSDLRGSSYGYTF TGTGCCACCAGTGATTTGCGAGGGAGTTCCTATGGCTACACCTTC
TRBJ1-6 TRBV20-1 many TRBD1 CSASPRQGANSPLHF TGCAGTGCTAGCCCTCGACAGGGGGCGAATTCACCCCTCCACTTT
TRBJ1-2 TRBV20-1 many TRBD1 CSANPGQGRNYGYTF TGCAGTGCTAATCCGGGACAGGGACGTAACTATGGCTACACCTTC
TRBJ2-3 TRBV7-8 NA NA CTSSLDGPSTDTQYF TGTACCAGCAGCTTAGACGGGCCCAGCACAGATACGCAGTATTTT
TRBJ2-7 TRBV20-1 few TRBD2 CSARTAGNYEQYF TGCAGTGCTAGAACAGCGGGAAACTACGAGCAGTACTTC
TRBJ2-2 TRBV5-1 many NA CASSLAPQGNTGELFF TGCGCCAGCAGCTTGGCTCCGCAGGGGAACACCGGGGAGCTGTTTTTT
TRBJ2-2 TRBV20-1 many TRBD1 CRPNRGRGGELFF TGCAGGCCCAACAGGGGGCGCGGCGGGGAGCTGTTTTTT
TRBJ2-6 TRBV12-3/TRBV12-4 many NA CASSFEGYATGANVLTF TGTGCCAGCAGTTTTGAGGGTTACGCTACTGGGGCCAACGTCCTGACTTTC
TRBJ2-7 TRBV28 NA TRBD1 CASSHSRTGGYEQYF TGTGCCAGCAGCCACTCCCGGACAGGGGGCTACGAGCAGTACTTC
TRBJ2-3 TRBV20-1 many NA CSARASLSNTQYF TGCAGTGCTCGGGCTAGCCTCTCGAATACGCAGTATTTT
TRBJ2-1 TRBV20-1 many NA CSARRLGSGNEQFF TGCAGTGCTAGAAGACTAGGCTCAGGCAATGAGCAGTTCTTC
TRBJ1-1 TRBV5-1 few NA CASSLDAATWDTEAFF TGCGCCAGCAGCTTGGATGCGGCGACATGGGACACTGAAGCTTTCTTT
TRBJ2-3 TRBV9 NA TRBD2 CASSTGTSTSDTQYF TGTGCCAGCAGCACCGGGACTAGCACTTCAGATACGCAGTATTTT
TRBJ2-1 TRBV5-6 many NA CASSPGWNEQFF TGTGCCAGCAGCCCCGGGTGGAATGAGCAGTTCTTC
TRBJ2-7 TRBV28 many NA CASSLSGEINWAYEQYF TGTGCCAGCAGTTTATCTGGGGAAATTAACTGGGCCTACGAGCAGTACTTC
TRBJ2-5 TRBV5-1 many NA CASSLEAQTQYF TGCGCCAGCAGCTTGGAAGCGCAGACCCAGTACTTC
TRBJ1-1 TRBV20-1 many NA CSAVGGATEAFF TGCAGTGCCGTCGGGGGGGCGACTGAAGCTTTCTTT
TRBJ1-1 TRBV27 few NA CASSLFPGTEAFF TGTGCCAGCAGTTTATTTCCGGGCACTGAAGCTTTCTTT
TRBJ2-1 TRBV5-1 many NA CASSPFPGPSEQFF TGCGCCAGCAGCCCGTTTCCAGGGCCCAGTGAGCAGTTCTTC
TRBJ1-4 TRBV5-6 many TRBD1 CASSKGTGLLEKLFF TGTGCCAGCAGCAAAGGGACAGGCCTTTTAGAAAAACTGTTTTTT
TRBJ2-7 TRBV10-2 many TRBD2 CASSDTGLAVYEQYF TGCGCCAGCAGTGACACCGGACTAGCGGTCTACGAGCAGTACTTC
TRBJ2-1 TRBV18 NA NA CASSLFQGVSYYNEQFF TGTGCCAGCTCACTATTCCAGGGAGTCAGCTACTACAATGAGCAGTTCTTC
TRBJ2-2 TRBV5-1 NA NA CASSRTIRGGAEMANTGELFF TGCGCCAGCAGCCGGACGATTAGGGGGGGAGCCGAAATGGCGAACACCGGGGAGCTGTTTTTT
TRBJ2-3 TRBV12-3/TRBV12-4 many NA CASNGESDTQYF TGTGCCAGCAACGGCGAATCAGATACGCAGTATTTT
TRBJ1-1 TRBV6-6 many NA CASSLDYEAFF TGTGCCAGCAGCTTGGACTATGAAGCTTTCTTT
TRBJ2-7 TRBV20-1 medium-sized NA CSARMEGLYEQYF TGCAGTGCTAGAATGGAGGGCCTTTACGAGCAGTACTTC
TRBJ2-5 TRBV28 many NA CASSLSGSHQETQYF TGTGCCAGCAGTTTATCCGGCAGTCACCAAGAGACCCAGTACTTC
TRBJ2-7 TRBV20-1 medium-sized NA CSAPGARGQYF TGCAGTGCTCCGGGGGCGCGAGGGCAGTACTTC
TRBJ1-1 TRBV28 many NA CASNLLSTEAFF TGTGCCAGCAATTTGTTGAGCACTGAAGCTTTCTTT
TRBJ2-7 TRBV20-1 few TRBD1 CSALGQGALSEQYF TGCAGTGCTCTGGGACAGGGGGCGTTGAGTGAGCAGTACTTC
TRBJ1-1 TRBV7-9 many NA CASSLGLQNTEAFF TGTGCCAGCAGCTTAGGACTCCAGAACACTGAAGCTTTCTTT
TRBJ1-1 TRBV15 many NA CATTRGGNTEAFF TGTGCCACCACTCGGGGGGGGAACACTGAAGCTTTCTTT
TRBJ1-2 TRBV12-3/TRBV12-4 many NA CASSATTNYGYTF TGTGCCAGCAGTGCGACAACTAACTATGGCTACACCTTC
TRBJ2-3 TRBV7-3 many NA CASSLAGGTDTQYF TGTGCCAGCAGCTTAGCCGGGGGAACAGATACGCAGTATTTT